This TCR beta chain was identified during a study of T-cell reconstitution after alpha-beta-depleted transplantation in children. Library preparation (for TCRbeta) was performed with unique molecular identifiers. TCRdb reprocessed the PCR reads with MiXCR, giving one entry per CDR3 protein. The sample comprises over 400,000 distinct CDR3 sequences, 43% of which are singletons, and approximately 30% rests with the top ten. Regarding the study as a whole: Reportedly, only several hundred clones from non-depleted graft cells drove alpha-beta T-cell counts at about two months. When one year had passed after transplant, most T-cell counts and diversity came from newly produced T cells.

Regarding this clonotype: Its specificity is not known.

The ends were cut back, 4 bases at V and 7 bases at J, with 13 bases in the middle. The CDR3 has 12 amino acids. CDR1 is SQVTM, CDR2 ANQGSEA, per germline. This receptor was identified in a girl aged 2 to 10 with aplastic anemia, due to receive a stem cell transplant. The rearrangement uses TRBV29-1 and TRBJ1-1, with a tentative D call TRBD1 (5 bases). Sample: PBMCs, taken before TCRalphabeta/CD19-depleted stem cell transplant. Here the CDR3 reads CSVVGGPLEAFF. CDR3 bases: TGCAGCGTTGTGGGGGGACCCCTTGAAGCTTTCTTT.